One and the same sample provided the 20 T cell receptor beta chains below, sequenced in a study of regulatory T cells in long-lasting Graves disease (dated by TCRdb to the early 2020s). The library was built by means of multiplex PCR. Sequencing used an Illumina HiSeq 4000. To build TCR beta libraries, CDR3 regions were amplified by Arm-PCR using iRepertoire HTBI primers. TCRdb reran the public reads through fastp at Q25 and MiXCR, keeping productive beta chains. Duplicate CDR3 protein sequences are folded into a single record with the most common DNA and genes. A total of 400,000 to 550,000 distinct CDR3 sequences appear in this sample, approximately 16% of them only once. Of the sample, about 10% falls within the top ten clones. The sample's time point, from its label and the paper: newly diagnosed GD, antithyroid drugs for less than 3 months. For both TCR sequencing and RNA sequencing, RNA was extracted from PBMCs using TRIzol.

The same data also went into a second study, on T cells in Graves' hyperthyroidism and ophthalmopathy.

Material: peripheral blood mononuclear cells (PBMCs), obtained at new diagnosis, from a patient treated with antithyroid drugs. These receptors all stem from a woman in her 30s with Graves disease. Donor details come from another sample of the same person, matched by shared clones.

A few counts support this clonotype. Mismatch with germline at one junction end may stem from a read error. The chain is built from TRBV5-1 and TRBJ2-5, with D perhaps matching TRBD2 (7 bases). The CDR3 is 15 amino acids. The germline CDR1 and CDR2 sequences are SGHRS and YFSETQ. The CDR3: CASSLARGREETQYF. The CDR3 nucleotides are TGTGCCAGCAGCTTGGCGCGGGGGCGTGAGGAGACCCAGTACTTC.

This clonotype was observed at least ten times. CDR3 sequence: CASSQQDRGMSDGYTF. The DNA of the CDR3 is TGTGCCAGCAGCCAACAAGACAGGGGAATGTCGGACGGCTACACCTTC. This chain connects TRBV6-1 to TRBJ1-2, with TRBD1 matching 8 bases. The CDR3 consists of 16 residues. The V segment lost 6 bases and the J segment 8 bases; nucleotides outside the gene matches: 17. Germline lookup yields CDR1 MNHNS and CDR2 SASEGT.

This clonotype was found a few times. V gene TRBV5-4 combines with J gene TRBJ1-1; 9 bases match TRBD1. V lost 0 bases and J lost 4; bases outside the gene matches: 4. Germline CDR1 and CDR2: SGHNT and YYREEE (reference sequence). This CDR3 is 15 amino acids long. The CDR3 DNA is TGTGCCAGCAGCTTGGACAGGGGGCTTGGCACTGAAGCTTTCTTT. Its translation is CASSLDRGLGTEAFF.

With regard to this clonotype: This may be a read error, as it is one base from a much larger clone. The chain links TRBV7-2 to TRBJ1-1; 8 bases are shared with TRBD1. The CDR3 is 15 residues long. The V gene's germline CDR1 is SGHTA and CDR2 FQGNSA. J was trimmed by 0 bases and V by 5 bases; bases with no gene match: 5. CDR3 nucleotide sequence: TGTGCCAGCAGCCACCCGGGACAGGTGAACACTGAAGCTTTCTTT. Its protein is CASSHPGQVNTEAFF.

This clonotype was seen repeatedly, ten times or more. The V call is TRBV20-1, the J call TRBJ2-7, with TRBD1 identical over 8 bases. Germline values: CDR1 DFQATT, CDR2 SNEGSKA (reference sequence). The CDR3 totals 13 residues. V was pared by 5 bases and J by 5 bases, with 8 bases of the junction left unmatched. Written as DNA, the CDR3 is TGCAGTGCTTCCCCCGGACAGGGCAACGAGCAGTACTTC. This encodes CSASPGQGNEQYF.

This clonotype was observed many times. This sequence joins TRBV5-4 and TRBJ2-7; the match to TRBD2 covers 10 bases. Germline V gene data show CDR1 as SGHNT and CDR2 as YYREEE (reference sequence). V was pared by 3 bases and J by 4 bases, with 7 bases of the junction left unmatched. The CDR3 runs 15 residues. CDR3 nucleotides: TGTGCCAGCAGCTCCCAGCGGGAGGGCCTTTACGAGCAGTACTTC. It specifies CASSSQREGLYEQYF.

For this clonotype: Possible read error: a much larger clone is one base away. The gene calls are TRBV29-1 and TRBJ2-1; 13 nucleotides align to TRBD2. The CDR3 has 14 residues. V shed 3 bases, J shed 10 bases, and the junction held 6 bases outside the gene matches. Germline CDR1 SQVTM, CDR2 ANQGSEA. The CDR3: CSVDGLAGVPEQFF. The CDR3 region has the DNA TGCAGCGTTGACGGACTAGCGGGAGTCCCCGAGCAGTTCTTC.

The table lists this clonotype with many counts. The chain uses TRBV28 and TRBJ1-1, with D maybe TRBD1 (6 bases). Deletions cut 8 bases from V and 4 bases from J, with 14 bases between. This CDR3 is built from 13 residues. Germline loops: CDR1 MDHEN, CDR2 SYDVKM. CDR3 sequence reads: CASRRGLGTEAFF. The CDR3 DNA reads TGTGCCAGCCGCAGGGGATTGGGCACTGAAGCTTTCTTT.

This clonotype came up many times. The V and J genes are TRBV18 and TRBJ1-2; D gene unclear. Per germline, CDR1 KGHSH and CDR2 LQKENI. V shed 5 bases and J shed 2 bases, with 6 bases lying between them. This CDR3 has 12 amino acids. CDR3 sequence reads: CASSTGNYGYTF. CDR3 bases: TGTGCCAGCTCAACGGGAAACTATGGCTACACCTTC. Full variable domain (outside the CDR3, taken from reference TRBV18 and TRBJ1-2): NAGVMQNPRHLVRRRGQEARLRCSPMKGHSHVYWYRQLPEEGLKFMVYLQKENIIDESGMPKERFSAEFPKEGPSILRIQQVVRGDSAAYFCASSTGNYGYTFGSGTRLTVV.

The chain links TRBV2 to TRBJ2-3, with D uncertain. The CDR3 contains 14 residues. Per the germline V gene, CDR1 is SNHLY and CDR2 is FYNNEI. Trimming removed 6 bases at V and 2 bases at J, with 12 bases between. The chain's CDR3 is CASRPTANTDTQYF. The CDR3 coding sequence is TGTGCCAGCAGGCCAACAGCCAACACAGATACGCAGTATTTT.

This chain joins TRBV19 and TRBJ1-2; tentative D call: TRBD1 (5 bases). The germline V and J ends were trimmed by 10 bases and 4 bases, with 10 bases remaining between them. This CDR3 contains 11 residues. Germline CDR1 LNHDA, CDR2 SQIVND (reference sequence). Written as DNA, the CDR3 is TGTGCCACCACAGGCGGCTATGGCTACACCTTC. Translating it yields CATTGGYGYTF. Combining the CDR3 with reference TRBV19 and TRBJ1-2 gives the whole variable domain DGGITQSPKYLFRKEGQNVTLSCEQNLNHDAMYWYRQDPGQGLRLIYYSQIVNDFQKGDIAEGYSVSREKKESFPLTVTSAQKNPTAFYLCATTGGYGYTFGSGTRLTVV.

This chain uses TRBV7-3 with TRBJ1-1; a possible D gene is TRBD1 (5 bases). The CDR3 spans 15 residues. V lost 3 bases and J 3 bases, leaving 14 bases between the germline ends. Germline CDR1 reads SGHTA; CDR2 reads FQGTGA. CDR3 loop: CASSFLRGGDTEAFF. The CDR3 DNA is TGTGCCAGCAGCTTTTTACGGGGGGGGGACACTGAAGCTTTCTTT.

In this sample, this clonotype turned up a few times. The rearrangement joins TRBV5-1 to TRBJ2-1; a weak D match, TRBD1 (5 bases). Trimming removed 4 bases from V and 4 bases from J, with 21 bases in between. Germline V gives CDR1 SGHRS, CDR2 YFSETQ. The CDR3 extends over 17 amino acids. This CDR3 is CASSGLSTDLAYNEQFF. CDR3 DNA: TGCGCCAGCAGCGGGCTCTCGACAGACCTGGCATACAATGAGCAGTTCTTC.

About this clonotype: Its ends do not fully match the called genes, so a read error is possible. J is TRBJ2-7 and V is TRBV7-9; no clear D gene. CDR3 length: 14 residues. Germline loops: CDR1 SEHNR, CDR2 FQNEAQ (reference sequence). DNA for the CDR3: TGTGCCAACAGCTTAGCCCCACACGACGGCGAGCAGTACTTC. Its protein product is CANSLAPHDGEQYF.

To note about this clonotype: This may be a read error: a much more frequent sequence differs by one nucleotide. This sequence joins TRBV20-1 and TRBJ2-1, with D possibly called TRBD1 or TRBD2 (5 bases each). Germline CDR1 and CDR2: DFQATT and SNEGSKA (reference sequence). This CDR3 is built from 14 residues. Trimming left V 6 bases short and J 0 bases short, with 12 bases between. Here the CDR3 DNA reads TGCAGTGCATTGGGACGGAGCTCCTACAATGAGCAGTTCTTC. Amino acid sequence: CSALGRSSYNEQFF.

This clonotype was counted only a few times. The genes are TRBV7-2 and TRBJ2-5, with TRBD2 matching 9 bases. J gave up 7 bases and V 2 bases, and 14 bases lay outside the gene matches. The CDR3 spans 17 residues. The germline V gene has CDR1 SGHTA and CDR2 FQGNSA. The CDR3: CASSLRAWAGGVGTQYF. The CDR3 DNA follows: TGTGCCAGCAGCTTACGGGCTTGGGCGGGAGGGGTCGGGACCCAGTACTTC.

There are a few counts of this clonotype. The chain uses TRBV9 and TRBJ2-3, with D perhaps TRBD2 (5 bases). V was pared by 0 bases and J by 5 bases, with 7 bases between. The CDR3 is made up of 13 amino acids. CDR1 is SGDLS and CDR2 is YYNGEE in the germline V gene. For the CDR3, the DNA is TGTGCCAGCAGCGTAGTAGGGAGAGATACGCAGTATTTT. This codes for CASSVVGRDTQYF.

This clonotype was counted many times. The genes are TRBV6-1 and TRBJ1-2, with D perhaps TRBD1 (6 bases). Per the germline V gene, CDR1 is MNHNS and CDR2 is SASEGT. The CDR3 contains 15 residues. V was trimmed by 7 bases and J by 6 bases, leaving 21 bases between them. The CDR3 here is CASTQRDNPGDGYTF. The CDR3, as DNA: TGTGCCAGCACCCAGAGGGACAACCCAGGGGATGGCTACACCTTC.

This clonotype was recorded many times. V usage is TRBV12-3 or TRBV12-4 and J usage is TRBJ2-7; D gene unclear. The CDR3 runs to 13 residues. V lost 8 bases and J 5 bases, leaving 16 bases between the germline ends. The CDR3 reads CASGRAGGNEQYF. The CDR3 bases are TGTGCCAGCGGGCGAGCAGGCGGCAACGAGCAGTACTTC.

This chain joins TRBV4-3 and TRBJ2-2; 8 positions agree with TRBD1. CDR3 length equals 17 residues. The trim removed 0 bases at V and 7 bases at J, leaving 10 bases unmatched. CDR1 LGHNA and CDR2 YSLEER come from the germline V gene. In nucleotides, the CDR3 is TGCGCCAGCAGCCAAGACTTCGGCAGGGGGCGTTTCGGGGAGCTGTTTTTT. Protein: CASSQDFGRGRFGELFF.